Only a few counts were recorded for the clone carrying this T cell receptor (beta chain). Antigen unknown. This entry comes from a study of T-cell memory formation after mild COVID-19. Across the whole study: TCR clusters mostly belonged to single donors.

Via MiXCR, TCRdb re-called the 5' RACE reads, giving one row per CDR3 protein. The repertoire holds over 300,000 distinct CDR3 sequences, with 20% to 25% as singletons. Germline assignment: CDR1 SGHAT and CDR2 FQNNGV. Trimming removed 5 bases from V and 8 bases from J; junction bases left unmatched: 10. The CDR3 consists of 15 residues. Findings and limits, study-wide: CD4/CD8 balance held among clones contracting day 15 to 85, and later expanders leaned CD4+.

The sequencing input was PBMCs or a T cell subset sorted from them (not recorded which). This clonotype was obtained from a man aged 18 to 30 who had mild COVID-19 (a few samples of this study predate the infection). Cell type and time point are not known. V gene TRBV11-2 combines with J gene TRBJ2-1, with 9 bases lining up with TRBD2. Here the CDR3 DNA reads TGTGCCAGCAGCCGAGTAGCGGGGGCCTCTTATGAGCAGTTCTTC. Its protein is CASSRVAGASYEQFF.